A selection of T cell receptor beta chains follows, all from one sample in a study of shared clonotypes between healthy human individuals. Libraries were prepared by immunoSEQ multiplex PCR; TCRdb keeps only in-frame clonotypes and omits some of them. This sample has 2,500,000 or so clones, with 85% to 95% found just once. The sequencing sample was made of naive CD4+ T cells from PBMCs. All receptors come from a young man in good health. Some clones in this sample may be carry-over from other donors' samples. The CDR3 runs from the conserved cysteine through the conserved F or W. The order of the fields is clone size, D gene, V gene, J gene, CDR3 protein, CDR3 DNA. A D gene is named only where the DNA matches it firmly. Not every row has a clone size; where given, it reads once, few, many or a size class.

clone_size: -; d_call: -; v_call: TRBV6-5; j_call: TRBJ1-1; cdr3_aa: CASSYSTTGLNTEAFF; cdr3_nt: TGTGCCAGCAGTTACTCGACGACAGGCTTGAACACTGAAGCTTTCTTT
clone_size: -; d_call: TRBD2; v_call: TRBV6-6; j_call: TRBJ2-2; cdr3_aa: CASSYSREGPAGELFF; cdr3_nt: TGTGCCAGCAGTTACTCTCGGGAGGGCCCTGCCGGGGAGCTGTTTTTT
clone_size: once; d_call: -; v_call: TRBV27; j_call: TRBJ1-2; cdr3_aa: CASTQVAGWDGYTF; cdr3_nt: TGTGCCAGCACCCAGGTCGCGGGGTGGGATGGCTACACCTTC
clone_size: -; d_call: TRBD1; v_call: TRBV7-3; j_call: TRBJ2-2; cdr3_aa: CASSVGQGSGELFF; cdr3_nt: TGTGCCAGCAGCGTGGGACAGGGCAGCGGGGAGCTGTTTTTT
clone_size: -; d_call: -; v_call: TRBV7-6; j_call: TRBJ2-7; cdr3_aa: CASSLVGKCRAYEQYF; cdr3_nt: TGTGCCAGTAGCTTAGTGGGGAAATGTAGAGCTTACGAGCAGTACTTC
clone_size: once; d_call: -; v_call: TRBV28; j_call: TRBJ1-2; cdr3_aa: CASSAPASYGYTF; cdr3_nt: TGTGCCAGCAGCGCTCCCGCCAGCTATGGCTACACCTTC
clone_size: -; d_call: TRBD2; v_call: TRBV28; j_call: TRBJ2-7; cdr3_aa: CASTFRGGGRPLTYEQYF; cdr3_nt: TGTGCCAGCACCTTCCGTGGGGGCGGGAGGCCCCTCACCTACGAGCAGTACTTC
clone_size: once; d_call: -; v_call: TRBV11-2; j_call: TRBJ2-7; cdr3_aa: CASSLQNHYEQYF; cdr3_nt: TGTGCCAGCAGCTTACAAAATCACTACGAGCAGTACTTC
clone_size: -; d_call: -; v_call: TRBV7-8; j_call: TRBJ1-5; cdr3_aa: CASSLSGGRSNQPQHF; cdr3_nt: TGTGCCAGCAGCTTATCGGGGGGCAGAAGCAATCAGCCCCAGCATTTT
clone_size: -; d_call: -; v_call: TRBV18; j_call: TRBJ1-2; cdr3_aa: CASSPPGGLYGYTF; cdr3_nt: TGTGCCAGCTCACCACCGGGGGGCCTCTATGGCTACACCTTC
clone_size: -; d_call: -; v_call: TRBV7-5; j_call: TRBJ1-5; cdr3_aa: CARSPNRQGLWNQPQHF; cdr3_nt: TGTGCCAGAAGCCCGAACCGACAGGGGCTATGGAATCAGCCCCAGCATTTT
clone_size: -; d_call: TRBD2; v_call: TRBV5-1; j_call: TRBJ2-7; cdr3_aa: CASSPGLAGGWEQYF; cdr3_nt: TGCGCCAGCAGCCCCGGACTAGCGGGAGGATGGGAGCAGTACTTC
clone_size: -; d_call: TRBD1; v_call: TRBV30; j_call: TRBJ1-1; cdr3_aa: CAWKWDRGGAEAFF; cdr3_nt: TGTGCCTGGAAATGGGACAGGGGGGGCGCTGAAGCTTTCTTT
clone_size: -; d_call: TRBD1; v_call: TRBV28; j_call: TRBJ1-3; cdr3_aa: CASSGTGLGPSGNTIYF; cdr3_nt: TGTGCCAGCTCCGGGACAGGGCTGGGACCCTCTGGAAACACCATATATTTT
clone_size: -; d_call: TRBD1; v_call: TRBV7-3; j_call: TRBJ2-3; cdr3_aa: CASSLTDRASGTDTQYF; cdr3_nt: TGTGCCAGCAGCTTAACGGACAGGGCAAGTGGCACAGATACGCAGTATTTT
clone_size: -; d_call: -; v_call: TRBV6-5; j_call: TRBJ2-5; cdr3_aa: CASSPGTFQTQYF; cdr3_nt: TGTGCCAGCAGCCCGGGGACTTTCCAGACCCAGTACTTC
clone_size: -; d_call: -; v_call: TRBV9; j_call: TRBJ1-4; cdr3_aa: CASSVAIGRNEKLFF; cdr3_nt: TGTGCCAGCAGCGTAGCGATAGGACGAAATGAAAAACTGTTTTTT
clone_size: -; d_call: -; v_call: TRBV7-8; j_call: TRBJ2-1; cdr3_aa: CASSFGRDNEQFF; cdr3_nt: TGTGCCAGCAGCTTTGGCAGGGACAATGAGCAGTTCTTC
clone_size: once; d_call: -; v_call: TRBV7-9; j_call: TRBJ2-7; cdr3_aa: CASSPGGFPPYEQYF; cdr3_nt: TGTGCCAGCAGCCCCGGTGGGTTCCCGCCATACGAGCAGTACTTC
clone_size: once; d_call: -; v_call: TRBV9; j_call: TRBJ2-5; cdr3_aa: CASSVDGGGETQYF; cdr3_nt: TGTGCCAGCAGCGTAGATGGGGGAGGAGAGACCCAGTACTTC
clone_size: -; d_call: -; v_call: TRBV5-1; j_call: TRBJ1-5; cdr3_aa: CASRPSPGSQPQHF; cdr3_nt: TGCGCCAGCAGACCGAGCCCCGGCAGTCAGCCCCAGCATTTT
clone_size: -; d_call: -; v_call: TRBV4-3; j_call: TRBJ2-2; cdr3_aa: CASSQGGGVVGELFF; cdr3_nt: TGCGCCAGCAGCCAAGGTGGGGGCGTGGTCGGGGAGCTGTTTTTT
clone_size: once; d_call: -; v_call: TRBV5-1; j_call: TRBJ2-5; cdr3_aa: CASSRTGAAETQYF; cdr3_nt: TGCGCCAGCAGCCGGACGGGGGCCGCGGAGACCCAGTACTTC
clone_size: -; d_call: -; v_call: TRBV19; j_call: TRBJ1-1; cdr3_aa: CASSIRGNTEAFF; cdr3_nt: TGTGCCAGTAGTATACGTGGGAACACTGAAGCTTTCTTT
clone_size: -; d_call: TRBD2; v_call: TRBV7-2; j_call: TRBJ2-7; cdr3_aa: CASSLLGTSSEQYF; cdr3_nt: TGTGCCAGCAGCTTACTTGGGACTAGCAGTGAGCAGTACTTC
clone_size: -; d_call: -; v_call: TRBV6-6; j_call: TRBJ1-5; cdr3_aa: CASRGGDQPQHF; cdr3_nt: TGTGCCAGCAGGGGGGGGGATCAGCCCCAGCATTTT
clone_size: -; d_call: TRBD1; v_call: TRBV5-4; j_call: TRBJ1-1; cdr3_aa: CASSTGQGGVKAFF; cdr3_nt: TGTGCCAGCAGCACGGGACAGGGGGGCGTTAAAGCTTTCTTT
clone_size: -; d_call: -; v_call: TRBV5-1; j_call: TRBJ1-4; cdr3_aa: CASSLEGPGEKLFF; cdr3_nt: TGCGCCAGCAGCTTGGAAGGGCCAGGGGAAAAACTGTTTTTT
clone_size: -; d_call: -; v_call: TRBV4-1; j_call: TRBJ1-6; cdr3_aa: CASSQDRRRASPLHF; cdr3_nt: TGCGCCAGCAGCCAAGATCGCAGGAGGGCCTCACCCCTCCACTTT